This is a list of T cell receptor beta chains from one sample in a study of CD8+ T cells in alopecia areata. The repertoire was sequenced with immunoSEQ multiplex PCR; TCRdb's copy has only in-frame clones and lacks some. The sample carries about 97,000 clones, around 45% recorded once. Sequencing input: CD4+ T cells sorted from blood. The receptor set was obtained from a human donor with alopecia areata. CDR3s include the opening cysteine and the closing phenylalanine or tryptophan. The D gene is left open where the match is weak. Expanded clones are given a class, and other clones once, few, many or no size at all.

abundance: few
len: 16
j_gene: TRBJ2-7
v_gene: TRBV7-9
d_gene: .
CDR3nt: TGTGCCAGCAGCTCCGATTGGACACCGCCCTCCTACGAGCAGTACTTC
CDR3aa: CASSSDWTPPSYEQYF

abundance: .
len: 15
j_gene: TRBJ2-3
v_gene: TRBV19
d_gene: TRBD2
CDR3nt: TGTGCCAGTAGTACCGGGACTAGCGGCACAGATACGCAGTATTTT
CDR3aa: CASSTGTSGTDTQYF

abundance: .
len: 16
j_gene: TRBJ2-5
v_gene: TRBV4-1
d_gene: TRBD1
CDR3nt: TGCGCCAGCAGCCCCTCGGACAGGGTGAGACAAGAGACCCAGTACTTC
CDR3aa: CASSPSDRVRQETQYF

abundance: .
len: 15
j_gene: TRBJ2-3
v_gene: TRBV29-1
d_gene: .
CDR3nt: TGCAGCGTCGGAAGGTCCAGAGGGCCCACAGATACGCAGTATTTT
CDR3aa: CSVGRSRGPTDTQYF

abundance: .
len: 12
j_gene: TRBJ1-1
v_gene: TRBV7-3
d_gene: .
CDR3nt: TGTGCCAGCAGCGCGGGAAACACTGAAGCTTTCTTT
CDR3aa: CASSAGNTEAFF

abundance: .
len: 14
j_gene: TRBJ1-5
v_gene: TRBV2
d_gene: .
CDR3nt: TGTGCCAGCGAACGGTCAGGGGGCAATCAGCCCCAGCATTTT
CDR3aa: CASERSGGNQPQHF

abundance: few
len: 16
j_gene: TRBJ2-7
v_gene: TRBV7-2
d_gene: TRBD1
CDR3nt: TGTGCCAGCAGCTTACTTTTAGGGGGCGCCCCCTACGAGCAGTACTTC
CDR3aa: CASSLLLGGAPYEQYF

abundance: .
len: 17
j_gene: TRBJ2-2
v_gene: TRBV4-1
d_gene: TRBD2
CDR3nt: TGCGCCAGCAGCCAACGTCCCGGGACTAGCGGCACCGGGGAGCTGTTTTTT
CDR3aa: CASSQRPGTSGTGELFF

abundance: .
len: 13
j_gene: TRBJ1-3
v_gene: TRBV15
d_gene: .
CDR3nt: TGTGCCACCAGACAGAGGTCTGGAAACACCATATATTTT
CDR3aa: CATRQRSGNTIYF

abundance: .
len: 13
j_gene: TRBJ1-1
v_gene: TRBV30
d_gene: TRBD1
CDR3nt: TGTGCCTGGCGAACGACAGGGACCACTGAAGCTTTCTTT
CDR3aa: CAWRTTGTTEAFF

abundance: few
len: 14
j_gene: TRBJ2-5
v_gene: TRBV18
d_gene: .
CDR3nt: TGTGCCAGCTCACCACCGAGTATCAAGGAGACCCAGTACTTC
CDR3aa: CASSPPSIKETQYF

abundance: few
len: 14
j_gene: TRBJ2-7
v_gene: TRBV19
d_gene: TRBD1
CDR3nt: TGTGCCAGTAGTTCAACCGGGACAGGCTACGAGCAGTACTTC
CDR3aa: CASSSTGTGYEQYF

abundance: .
len: 13
j_gene: TRBJ2-7
v_gene: TRBV4-1
d_gene: .
CDR3nt: TGCGCCAGCAGCCAAGACAGGGCCCGCGAGCAGTACTTC
CDR3aa: CASSQDRAREQYF

abundance: few
len: 13
j_gene: TRBJ1-1
v_gene: TRBV5-1
d_gene: .
CDR3nt: TGCGCCAGCAGCTTGGATGTGAACACTGAAGCTTTCTTT
CDR3aa: CASSLDVNTEAFF

abundance: .
len: 14
j_gene: TRBJ2-5
v_gene: TRBV19
d_gene: .
CDR3nt: TGTGCCAGTAGTACGCGACAGATCCAAGAGACCCAGTACTTC
CDR3aa: CASSTRQIQETQYF

abundance: few
len: 16
j_gene: TRBJ2-3
v_gene: TRBV23-1
d_gene: TRBD2
CDR3nt: TGCGCCAGCAGTCCCGGGGGGGGTTCTAGCACAGATACGCAGTATTTT
CDR3aa: CASSPGGGSSTDTQYF

abundance: few
len: 14
j_gene: TRBJ2-2
v_gene: TRBV29-1
d_gene: .
CDR3nt: TGCAGCGTTGAAGTCGTCCTGGGCACCGGGGAGCTGTTTTTT
CDR3aa: CSVEVVLGTGELFF

abundance: .
len: 15
j_gene: TRBJ2-7
v_gene: TRBV4-2
d_gene: TRBD1
CDR3nt: TGTGCCAGCAGCCAAGCCGGGACAGGCTCCTACGAGCAGTACTTC
CDR3aa: CASSQAGTGSYEQYF

abundance: few
len: 14
j_gene: TRBJ2-7
v_gene: TRBV29-1
d_gene: .
CDR3nt: TGCAGCGTCCGATGGGACCGGAGCTCCTACGAGCAGTACTTC
CDR3aa: CSVRWDRSSYEQYF

abundance: few
len: 17
j_gene: TRBJ2-2
v_gene: TRBV7-2
d_gene: .
CDR3nt: TGTGCCAGCAGATCCCCCTCGGGGGGCCCAAACACCGGGGAGCTGTTTTTT
CDR3aa: CASRSPSGGPNTGELFF

abundance: .
len: 14
j_gene: TRBJ2-7
v_gene: TRBV7-3
d_gene: .
CDR3nt: TGTGCCAGCAGCTTAGGCCATTCCTCCTACGAGCAGTACTTC
CDR3aa: CASSLGHSSYEQYF

abundance: .
len: 10
j_gene: TRBJ1-2
v_gene: TRBV29-1
d_gene: .
CDR3nt: TGCAGCGTTGACAGGGATGGCTACACCTTC
CDR3aa: CSVDRDGYTF

abundance: .
len: 15
j_gene: TRBJ2-3
v_gene: TRBV7-3
d_gene: TRBD2
CDR3nt: TGTGCCAGCAGCTTATGGGCGGGGGGCACAGATACGCAGTATTTT
CDR3aa: CASSLWAGGTDTQYF

abundance: .
len: 13
j_gene: TRBJ2-1
v_gene: TRBV29-1
d_gene: TRBD2
CDR3nt: TGCAGCGTGGGACTAGCGGGGGACAATGAGCAGTTCTTC
CDR3aa: CSVGLAGDNEQFF

abundance: many
len: 16
j_gene: TRBJ2-6
v_gene: TRBV4-3
d_gene: .
CDR3nt: TGCGCCAGCAGCCAAGGGCCGAGCTCTGGGGCCAACGTCCTGACTTTC
CDR3aa: CASSQGPSSGANVLTF

abundance: few
len: 14
j_gene: TRBJ2-1
v_gene: TRBV29-1
d_gene: TRBD2
CDR3nt: TGCAGCGTTGCAACTAGCGGGAGGGGGAATGAGCAGTTCTTC
CDR3aa: CSVATSGRGNEQFF

abundance: few
len: 15
j_gene: TRBJ2-2
v_gene: TRBV29-1
d_gene: TRBD1
CDR3nt: TGCAGCGTCCTCTCCCTCAGGGGGCAAGGCGGGGAGCTGTTTTTT
CDR3aa: CSVLSLRGQGGELFF

abundance: .
len: 15
j_gene: TRBJ1-5
v_gene: TRBV7-2
d_gene: .
CDR3nt: TGTGCCAGCAGCTTAGCCGCCGGGTCGGATCAGCCCCAGCATTTT
CDR3aa: CASSLAAGSDQPQHF

abundance: .
len: 15
j_gene: TRBJ2-1
v_gene: TRBV5-1
d_gene: .
CDR3nt: TGCGCCAGCAGCTTGGTAGGGGAGGATTACAATGAGCAGTTCTTC
CDR3aa: CASSLVGEDYNEQFF

abundance: .
len: 11
j_gene: TRBJ2-7
v_gene: TRBV28
d_gene: .
CDR3nt: TGTGCCAGCAGGGGGTCCTACGAGCAGTACTTC
CDR3aa: CASRGSYEQYF

abundance: few
len: 13
j_gene: TRBJ2-5
v_gene: TRBV6-4
d_gene: .
CDR3nt: TGTGCCAGCAGTGCAGACCGGGGAGAGACCCAGTACTTC
CDR3aa: CASSADRGETQYF

abundance: .
len: 14
j_gene: TRBJ1-2
v_gene: TRBV18
d_gene: TRBD1
CDR3nt: TGTGCCAGCTCACCAAACTCAGGGGGTCGTGGCTACACCTTC
CDR3aa: CASSPNSGGRGYTF

abundance: few
len: 14
j_gene: TRBJ2-1
v_gene: TRBV30
d_gene: .
CDR3nt: TGTGCCTGGAGTCTTGGGGGCCCCTTCAATGAGCAGTTCTTC
CDR3aa: CAWSLGGPFNEQFF

abundance: few
len: 16
j_gene: TRBJ2-5
v_gene: TRBV4-1
d_gene: .
CDR3nt: TGCGCCAGCAGCCAAGAAGCCGCCCCCGAAGGAGAGACCCAGTACTTC
CDR3aa: CASSQEAAPEGETQYF

abundance: .
len: 15
j_gene: TRBJ2-7
v_gene: TRBV4-2
d_gene: .
CDR3nt: TGTGCCAGCAGCCAAGTCGGCGCCTCCAGCTACGAGCAGTACTTC
CDR3aa: CASSQVGASSYEQYF

abundance: once
len: 20
j_gene: TRBJ2-3
v_gene: TRBV5-4
d_gene: TRBD2
CDR3nt: TGTGCCAGCAGCTCGGCGTTGAGAGGACTAGCGGGAGGGTTCACAGATACGCAGTATTTT
CDR3aa: CASSSALRGLAGGFTDTQYF

abundance: few
len: 14
j_gene: TRBJ2-7
v_gene: TRBV2
d_gene: TRBD1
CDR3nt: TGTGCCAGCAGACGGACAGGGGGCTCCCCCGAGCAGTACTTC
CDR3aa: CASRRTGGSPEQYF

abundance: .
len: 14
j_gene: TRBJ1-2
v_gene: TRBV4-2
d_gene: .
CDR3nt: TGTGCCAGCAGCCAAGAACCGGGGAGGTATGGCTACACCTTC
CDR3aa: CASSQEPGRYGYTF

abundance: few
len: 16
j_gene: TRBJ2-2
v_gene: TRBV5-4
d_gene: .
CDR3nt: TGTGCCAGCACCACAAAGCAGGGGCTGGACACCGGGGAGCTGTTTTTT
CDR3aa: CASTTKQGLDTGELFF

abundance: .
len: 12
j_gene: TRBJ1-6
v_gene: TRBV27
d_gene: .
CDR3nt: TGTGCCAGCAGTTTCCTTAATTCACCCCTCCACTTT
CDR3aa: CASSFLNSPLHF

abundance: few
len: 13
j_gene: TRBJ2-6
v_gene: TRBV29-1
d_gene: .
CDR3nt: TGCAGCGTTGGAGGTACTGGGGCCAACGTCCTGACTTTC
CDR3aa: CSVGGTGANVLTF

abundance: few
len: 17
j_gene: TRBJ1-2
v_gene: TRBV7-2
d_gene: .
CDR3nt: TGTGCCAGCAGCTTAATGAGGTCAACCCGACAGGACTATGGCTACACCTTC
CDR3aa: CASSLMRSTRQDYGYTF

abundance: few
len: 17
j_gene: TRBJ2-3
v_gene: TRBV15
d_gene: TRBD2
CDR3nt: TGTGCCACCAGCAGAGTTGGGGCTAGCGGGAGAACAGATACGCAGTATTTT
CDR3aa: CATSRVGASGRTDTQYF

abundance: few
len: 15
j_gene: TRBJ2-7
v_gene: TRBV5-1
d_gene: .
CDR3nt: TGCGCCAGCAGCTTGCTGGGGGCGGCCTCCTACGAGCAGTACTTC
CDR3aa: CASSLLGAASYEQYF

abundance: .
len: 15
j_gene: TRBJ2-3
v_gene: TRBV6-4
d_gene: TRBD2
CDR3nt: TGTGCCAGCAGTGACTCGACTAGCGGGGGGGATACGCAGTATTTT
CDR3aa: CASSDSTSGGDTQYF

abundance: few
len: 13
j_gene: TRBJ1-6
v_gene: TRBV29-1
d_gene: .
CDR3nt: TGCAGCGTCGCACAGAGCTATAATTCACCCCTCCACTTT
CDR3aa: CSVAQSYNSPLHF

abundance: .
len: 13
j_gene: TRBJ1-1
v_gene: TRBV5-1
d_gene: .
CDR3nt: TGCGCCAGCAGCTTATCGGACAACACTGAAGCTTTCTTT
CDR3aa: CASSLSDNTEAFF

abundance: .
len: 14
j_gene: TRBJ1-4
v_gene: TRBV5-1
d_gene: .
CDR3nt: TGCGCCAGCAGCCCACTCGCAACTAATGAAAAACTGTTTTTT
CDR3aa: CASSPLATNEKLFF

abundance: .
len: 14
j_gene: TRBJ2-5
v_gene: TRBV5-1
d_gene: .
CDR3nt: TGCGCCAGCAGCTTGACGATCGGCGGAGAGACCCAGTACTTC
CDR3aa: CASSLTIGGETQYF

abundance: few
len: 16
j_gene: TRBJ2-3
v_gene: TRBV7-2
d_gene: TRBD2
CDR3nt: TGTGCCAGCAGACTGACCCCGACTAGCGTCGCAGATACGCAGTATTTT
CDR3aa: CASRLTPTSVADTQYF

abundance: .
len: 13
j_gene: TRBJ2-3
v_gene: TRBV7-2
d_gene: .
CDR3nt: TGTGCCAGCAGCTTATTGCTCGTGGATACGCAGTATTTT
CDR3aa: CASSLLLVDTQYF

abundance: .
len: 12
j_gene: TRBJ1-1
v_gene: TRBV18
d_gene: .
CDR3nt: TGTGCCAGCTCACTCCAGGTAACTGAAGCTTTCTTT
CDR3aa: CASSLQVTEAFF

abundance: once
len: 19
j_gene: TRBJ1-6
v_gene: TRBV30
d_gene: TRBD1
CDR3nt: TGTGCCTGGAGCGCCGTGACAGGGGACATGAGCTCCTATAATTCACCCCTCCACTTT
CDR3aa: CAWSAVTGDMSSYNSPLHF

abundance: .
len: 13
j_gene: TRBJ1-2
v_gene: TRBV15
d_gene: .
CDR3nt: TGTGCCACCAGTGCGGGGTCCAACTATGGCTACACCTTC
CDR3aa: CATSAGSNYGYTF

abundance: once
len: 15
j_gene: TRBJ2-1
v_gene: TRBV5-1
d_gene: TRBD1
CDR3nt: TGCGCCAGCAGCTGGAACGGACAGGGTCCCAATGAGCAGTTCTTC
CDR3aa: CASSWNGQGPNEQFF

abundance: once
len: 15
j_gene: TRBJ2-5
v_gene: TRBV28
d_gene: .
CDR3nt: TGTGCCAGCAGTACGGGACGGCGAATCCAAGAGACCCAGTACTTC
CDR3aa: CASSTGRRIQETQYF

abundance: .
len: 16
j_gene: TRBJ2-7
v_gene: TRBV4-1
d_gene: TRBD2
CDR3nt: TGCGCCAGCACGTCGAACCTAGCGGGAGGTATCCACGAGCAGTACTTC
CDR3aa: CASTSNLAGGIHEQYF

abundance: .
len: 15
j_gene: TRBJ2-5
v_gene: TRBV7-2
d_gene: .
CDR3nt: TGTGCCAGCAGCTTATATGGGGCGGTGCAAGAGACCCAGTACTTC
CDR3aa: CASSLYGAVQETQYF